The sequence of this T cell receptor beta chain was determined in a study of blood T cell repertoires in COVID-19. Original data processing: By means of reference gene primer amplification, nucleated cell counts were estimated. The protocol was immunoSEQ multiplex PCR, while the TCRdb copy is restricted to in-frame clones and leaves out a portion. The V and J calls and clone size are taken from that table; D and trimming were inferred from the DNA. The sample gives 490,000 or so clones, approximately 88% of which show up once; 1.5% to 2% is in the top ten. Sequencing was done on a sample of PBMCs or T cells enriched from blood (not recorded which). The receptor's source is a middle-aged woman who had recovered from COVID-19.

This CDR3 reads CASSSDGSSGNTIYF. As DNA, the CDR3 is TGCGCCAGTTCGAGCGACGGTAGTAGTGGAAACACCATATATTTT. The rearrangement links TRBV5-1 to TRBJ1-3; D unclear. V gave up 8 bases and J gave up 3 bases, with 18 bases separating them. The CDR3 is 15 amino acids. Germline lookup yields CDR1 SGHRS and CDR2 YFSETQ.